The clone carrying this T cell receptor beta chain appeared once. TCRdb's table, derived via immunoSEQ multiplex PCR, lists solely in-frame clones and lacks some. Of 60,000 to 70,000 clones in the sample, about nine tenths were seen once. V shed 9 bases and J shed 3 bases, with 8 bases lying between them. CDR1 and CDR2 from the germline V gene are ENHRY and SYGVKD. The CDR3 has 11 amino acids. The record originates from a study of OX40 agonist ivuxolimab in advanced cancers. Study-wide context: The drug used for patients, ivuxolimab, was an agonistic anti-OX40 (CD134) antibody.

This chain joins TRBV10-3 and TRBJ2-5; D is ambiguous. The input for sequencing was CD4+ or CD8+ T cells sorted from blood, taken in a trial of the OX40 agonist ivuxolimab. The receptor was isolated from an adult with an advanced solid tumor such as melanoma, head and neck, liver or kidney cancer. The CDR3 DNA reads as TGTGCCATAAGACAAGAAGAGACCCAGTACTTC. As protein: CAIRQEETQYF.